The 21 T cell receptor beta chains below all came from one sample that was sequenced in a study of blood T cell repertoires in COVID-19. Sequenced by immunoSEQ multiplex PCR; TCRdb stores in-frame clones only, minus some. The sample carries under 100,000 clones, around 90% recorded once. Sequencing was done on a sample of peripheral blood. The receptors come from a young man with acute or convalescent COVID-19.

The chain's CDR3 is CASNLDRASTDTQYF. The CDR3 nucleotides are TGCGCCAGCAATTTGGACAGGGCCAGCACAGATACGCAGTATTTT. This chain uses TRBV5-1 with TRBJ2-3; TRBD1 aligns across 8 bases. Germline trimming cut 6 bases from V and 0 bases from J; bases unmatched to any gene: 6. The length of the CDR3 is 15 residues. Germline CDR1 SGHRS, CDR2 YFSETQ.

The chain employs TRBV5-5 and TRBJ2-7; no clear D gene. The V gene's germline CDR1 is SGHKS and CDR2 YYEKEE (reference sequence). This CDR3 comprises 14 residues. V lost 0 bases to trimming and J lost 6 bases, with 13 bases between them. CDR3 residues: CASSLVLRGVEQYF. Written as DNA, the CDR3 is TGTGCCAGCAGCTTGGTTCTTCGAGGCGTCGAGCAGTACTTC.

V and J are TRBV5-1 and TRBJ2-1; a weak D match, TRBD2 (5 bases). From germline, CDR1 is SGHRS and CDR2 YFSETQ. The CDR3 consists of 14 residues. V was clipped by 4 bases and J by 7 bases, with 15 bases between them. CDR3: CASSTGEGSNEQFF. The CDR3 DNA is TGCGCCAGCAGCACCGGGGAAGGGTCGAATGAGCAGTTCTTC.

The V and J genes are TRBV5-4 and TRBJ2-2, with 9 positions matching TRBD1. V trimming: 0 bases; J trimming: 2 bases; junction bases outside the gene matches: 5. CDR3 length equals 17 residues. The germline V gene has CDR1 SGHNT and CDR2 YYREEE (reference sequence). The CDR3 region is CASSLEGTGINTGELFF. The CDR3, as DNA: TGTGCCAGCAGCTTGGAAGGGACAGGGATCAACACCGGGGAGCTGTTTTTT.

This clone occurred once. The V and J genes are TRBV27 and TRBJ1-5; D may be TRBD1 (5 bases). Per germline, CDR1 MNHEY and CDR2 SMNVEV (reference sequence). Trimming removed 8 bases at V and 4 bases at J, with 9 bases between. The CDR3 is made up of 12 amino acids. The CDR3 DNA follows: TGTGCCAGCCGAGCAGGGAATCAGCCCCAGCATTTT. Translating gives CASRAGNQPQHF.

The chain combines TRBV27 with TRBJ2-6, with TRBD1 matching over 8 bases. Germline V gene sequence: CDR1 MNHEY, CDR2 SMNVEV (reference sequence). Germline trimming cut 7 bases from V and 4 bases from J; bases unmatched to any gene: 6. This CDR3 is built from 15 residues. CDR3 loop: CASTTTGAGANVLTF. The DNA of the CDR3 is TGTGCCAGCACTACGACAGGGGCCGGGGCCAACGTCCTGACTTTC.

The chain combines TRBV5-1 with TRBJ2-1; TRBD2 matches 10 bases. The CDR3 is 15 residues long. The germline V gene has CDR1 SGHRS and CDR2 YFSETQ. The J segment lost 9 bases and the V segment lost 0 bases, leaving 6 bases of the junction unmatched. The CDR3 DNA sequence: TGCGCCAGCAGCTTGGCCCTAGCGGGAGTTGCTGAGCAGTTCTTC. Its translation is CASSLALAGVAEQFF. Full variable domain (missing parts from reference TRBV5-1 and TRBJ2-1): KAGVTQTPRYLIKTRGQQVTLSCSPISGHRSVSWYQQTPGQGLQFLFEYFSETQRNKGNFPGRFSGRQFSNSRSEMNVSTLELGDSALYLCASSLALAGVAEQFFGPGTRLTVL.

The chain has TRBV7-9 and TRBJ1-4; D perhaps matches TRBD1 (5 bases). The CDR3 contains 14 residues. V lost 4 bases and J 8 bases, leaving 14 bases between the germline ends. Germline CDR1 is SEHNR and CDR2 is FQNEAQ (reference sequence). CDR3 residues: CASSSGNLGEKLFF. In DNA, the CDR3 is TGTGCCAGCAGCTCAGGGAACCTGGGCGAAAAACTGTTTTTT. Supplemented by reference TRBV7-9 and TRBJ1-4, the full variable domain reads DTGVSQNPRHKITKRGQNVTFRCDPISEHNRLYWYRQTLGQGPEFLTYFQNEAQLEKSRLLSDRFSAERPKGSFSTLEIQRTEQGDSAMYLCASSSGNLGEKLFFGSGTQLSVL.

This clone was detected only once. The gene calls are TRBV19 and TRBJ2-1; D call uncertain. V was clipped by 6 bases and J by 2 bases, with 11 bases between them. The CDR3 runs to 14 residues. Germline V gene data show CDR1 as LNHDA and CDR2 as SQIVND (reference sequence). CDR3 sequence (DNA): TGTGCCAGTAGCCTGAGGAGTCCCTACAATGAGCAGTTCTTC. This sequence encodes CASSLRSPYNEQFF.

The CDR3 sequence is CASSERDTGELFF. The CDR3 DNA reads TGTGCCAGCAGTGAGCGGGACACCGGGGAGCTGTTTTTT. The chain uses TRBV6-1 and TRBJ2-2, with D perhaps TRBD2 (5 bases). Germline V gene data show CDR1 as MNHNS and CDR2 as SASEGT. V dropped 3 bases and J dropped 3 bases, with 5 bases sitting between them. The CDR3 loop spans 13 amino acids.

The CDR3 nucleotides are TGCAGCGTTGCGTCCAGGGAACTCGACACAGATACGCAGTATTTT. Protein product: CSVASRELDTDTQYF. The chain joins TRBV29-1 to TRBJ2-3; TRBD1 might be the D (5 bases). The CDR3 extends over 15 amino acids. The V gene's germline CDR1 is SQVTM and CDR2 ANQGSEA. V lost 4 bases and J 2 bases, leaving 16 bases between the germline ends.

The gene calls are TRBV11-2 and TRBJ2-7; 8 nucleotides align to TRBD2. Germline V gene sequence: CDR1 SGHAT, CDR2 FQNNGV. Trimming removed 0 bases from V and 6 bases from J; junction bases left unmatched: 1. The CDR3 is 13 residues long. CDR3 nucleotide sequence: TGTGCCAGCAGCTTAGAAGCGGGAGTCGAGCAGTACTTC. Protein product: CASSLEAGVEQYF.

This chain uses TRBV19 with TRBJ2-3; 7 positions match TRBD1. This CDR3 spans 16 amino acids. The junction had 7 bases not matched to a gene; V was cut back by 4 bases and J by 0 bases. CDR1 LNHDA and CDR2 SQIVND come from the germline V gene (reference sequence). The CDR3 DNA sequence: TGTGCCAGTAGTACCCGGACAGGCGGAAGCACAGATACGCAGTATTTT. Residues: CASSTRTGGSTDTQYF.

V and J are TRBV7-9 and TRBJ2-7, with 7 bases fitting TRBD1. The CDR3 length is 16 residues. Per germline, CDR1 SEHNR and CDR2 FQNEAQ (reference sequence). The J segment lost 3 bases and the V segment lost 5 bases, leaving 13 bases of the junction unmatched. The CDR3 region has the DNA TGTGCCAGCAGCCATGACCAGGGGGTGAGGGGCTACGAGCAGTACTTC. This gives the protein CASSHDQGVRGYEQYF. The complete variable domain, with remaining parts taken from reference TRBV7-9 and TRBJ2-7, reads DTGVSQNPRHKITKRGQNVTFRCDPISEHNRLYWYRQTLGQGPEFLTYFQNEAQLEKSRLLSDRFSAERPKGSFSTLEIQRTEQGDSAMYLCASSHDQGVRGYEQYFGPGTRLTVT.

The J gene is TRBJ2-7, the V gene TRBV9, with 10 positions matching TRBD2. The CDR3 sequence is 13 residues long. The germline CDR1 and CDR2 sequences are SGDLS and YYNGEE. The junction had 3 bases not matched to a gene; V was cut back by 4 bases and J by 5 bases. The CDR3 bases are TGTGCCAGCAGCACCGGGACTAGCGACGAGCAGTACTTC. Protein: CASSTGTSDEQYF.

J is TRBJ2-5 and V is TRBV7-3; 9 bases align to TRBD2. The V gene's germline CDR1 is SGHTA and CDR2 FQGTGA. V dropped 5 bases and J dropped 4; count of bases not matched to a gene: 11. The CDR3 spans 16 residues. The CDR3 reads CASSLSGSRLRETQYF. CDR3 in DNA: TGTGCCAGCAGCCTTAGCGGGAGCAGGTTGCGAGAGACCCAGTACTTC.

This chain links TRBV14 with TRBJ2-2; the D is unclear. Germline V gene lookup returns CDR1 SGHDN and CDR2 FVKESK. The V gene lost 3 bases and the J gene lost 9 bases, with 11 bases spanning the gap. The CDR3 runs to 13 residues. CDR3 in amino acids: CASSHTYARELFF. The CDR3 DNA sequence: TGTGCCAGCAGCCATACTTACGCCAGGGAGCTGTTTTTT.

This CDR3 is CASRPGQGKAGELFF. The CDR3 nucleotides read TGTGCCAGCAGACCGGGACAGGGGAAGGCCGGGGAGCTGTTTTTT. The J gene is TRBJ2-2, the V gene TRBV6-5, with 10 bases fitting TRBD1. The CDR3 has 15 residues. From germline, CDR1 is MNHEY and CDR2 SVGAGI. J gave up 6 bases and V 6 bases, and 7 bases lay outside the gene matches.

The V gene is TRBV6-5, the J gene TRBJ2-1; 8 nucleotides agree with TRBD1. After removal of 5 bases from V and 4 bases from J, the junction contained 1 base not matched to a gene. This CDR3 has 13 residues. Germline V gene data show CDR1 as MNHEY and CDR2 as SVGAGI. The CDR3 spells CASSRQGYNEQFF. Here the CDR3 DNA reads TGTGCCAGCAGTCGACAGGGGTACAATGAGCAGTTCTTC.

This clone was observed once. The chain joins TRBV28 to TRBJ1-4; no definite D call. CDR3 length: 14 amino acids. The V end lost 6 bases, the J end lost 6 bases, and 14 bases lay between the germline ends. Per the germline V gene, CDR1 is MDHEN and CDR2 is SYDVKM. In nucleotides, the CDR3 is TGTGCCAGCAGCCAGACCGGGTACGATGAAAAACTGTTTTTT. This gives the protein CASSQTGYDEKLFF.

CDR3 nucleotides: TGTGCCAGCAGCCGGAGCCCCCACAATGAGCAGTTCTTC. This encodes CASSRSPHNEQFF. This sequence joins TRBV5-6 and TRBJ2-1; no firm D call. Germline V lookup: CDR1 SGHDT, CDR2 YYEEEE. V lost 4 bases, J lost 5 bases, and 10 bases lay in between. The CDR3 runs 13 residues.